Below, 25 T cell receptor beta chains from the same sample are listed, as sequenced in a study of cytotoxic CD8 clonotypes in ibrutinib-treated CLL. Sequencing used immunoSEQ multiplex PCR; TCRdb keeps in-frame clones, though not all of them. This sample has 35,000 to 40,000 clones; 70% occur once, and the top ten carry about 9.5%. The input for sequencing was PBMCs, taken at disease progression, from a patient treated with ibrutinib. The receptors shown here come from a human donor with chronic lymphocytic leukemia.

The genes are TRBV10-3 and TRBJ2-6; TRBD1 matches 8 bases. Looked up from germline, CDR1 is ENHRY and CDR2 is SYGVKD. The CDR3 has 17 amino acids. J was trimmed by 0 bases and V by 4 bases; bases with no gene match: 5. The CDR3, as DNA: TGTGCCATCAGTGGGCAGGGGGCTACCTCTGGGGCCAACGTCCTGACTTTC. This sequence encodes CAISGQGATSGANVLTF.

V usage is TRBV5-4 and J usage is TRBJ2-1; the D gene is possibly TRBD1 (5 bases). This CDR3 spans 13 amino acids. Trimming stripped 0 bases from V and 7 bases from J, with 8 bases between. CDR1 and CDR2 from the germline V gene are SGHNT and YYREEE (reference sequence). The chain's CDR3 is CASSLDRPNEQFF. The DNA for the CDR3 is TGTGCCAGCAGCTTGGACAGGCCTAATGAGCAGTTCTTC.

The rearrangement uses TRBV11-2 and TRBJ2-2; 9 positions match TRBD2. This CDR3 contains 18 residues. The germline V gene encodes CDR1 SGHAT and CDR2 FQNNGV. Germline trimming cut 0 bases from V and 4 bases from J; bases unmatched to any gene: 9. The CDR3 DNA reads as TGTGCCAGCAGCTTAGATAAGATGCGGGAGGGCCCCACCGGGGAGCTGTTTTTT. Translation: CASSLDKMREGPTGELFF. The variable domain in full, with the rest retrieved from reference TRBV11-2 and TRBJ2-2, is EAGVAQSPRYKIIEKRQSVAFWCNPISGHATLYWYQQILGQGPKLLIQFQNNGVVDDSQLPKDRFSAERLKGVDSTLKIQPAKLEDSAVYLCASSLDKMREGPTGELFFGEGSRLTVL.

The gene calls are TRBV29-1 and TRBJ1-2; 7 bases fit TRBD1. Trimming at V came to 7 bases and at J to 0 bases, leaving 5 bases not matched to a gene. Germline values: CDR1 SQVTM, CDR2 ANQGSEA. The CDR3 totals 13 residues. CDR3 loop: CSGDSLANYGYTF. In DNA form, the CDR3 reads TGCAGCGGGGACAGCTTAGCTAACTATGGCTACACCTTC.

V usage is TRBV5-4 and J usage is TRBJ2-3, with D uncertain. The length of the CDR3 is 16 residues. Per the germline V gene, CDR1 is SGHNT and CDR2 is YYREEE (reference sequence). V shed 4 bases and J shed 5 bases, with 20 bases lying between them. The DNA of the CDR3 is TGTGCCAGCAGCGCCGCTTCAGGCTTAAGGGAAGATACGCAGTATTTT. Translation: CASSAASGLREDTQYF.

This clone was counted a few times. The V gene is TRBV5-1, the J gene TRBJ2-7; the match to TRBD2 covers 9 bases. This CDR3 has 16 residues. With V trimmed by 2 bases and J by 1 base, 7 bases remained unmatched. The germline CDR1 and CDR2 sequences are SGHRS and YFSETQ. Here the CDR3 DNA reads TGCGCCAGCAGCTTCGCGGGGGGGCTCGTTTCCTACGAGCAGTACTTC. Amino acid sequence: CASSFAGGLVSYEQYF.

The sample holds a few counts of this clone. This chain links TRBV5-6 with TRBJ2-7; 8 bases are shared with TRBD1. The CDR3 is 15 residues long. CDR1 is SGHDT and CDR2 is YYEEEE in the germline V gene. Germline trimming cut 5 bases from V and 2 bases from J; bases unmatched to any gene: 9. The CDR3 loop reads CASSYDRGETYEQYF. The CDR3 nucleotides read TGTGCCAGCAGTTACGACAGGGGCGAGACCTACGAGCAGTACTTC.

This clone appeared a few times. This chain links TRBV25-1 with TRBJ1-4, with D unclear. Trimming cost V 8 bases and J 8 bases, with 9 bases left between them. The CDR3 has 11 residues. CDR1 MGHDK and CDR2 SYGVNS come from the germline V gene. The CDR3 region is CASGPGEKLFF. The DNA of the CDR3 is TGTGCCAGCGGACCTGGAGAAAAACTGTTTTTT.

This clone was detected a few times. The chain has TRBV19 and TRBJ1-1, with D uncertain. Per the germline V gene, CDR1 is LNHDA and CDR2 is SQIVND (reference sequence). V lost 5 bases to trimming and J lost 1 base, with 5 bases between them. CDR3 length: 12 amino acids. For the CDR3, the DNA is TGTGCCAGTAGTGTCGGGAACACTGAAGCTTTCTTT. Protein sequence: CASSVGNTEAFF.

V usage is TRBV4-1 and J usage is TRBJ2-7, with D perhaps matching TRBD1 (6 bases). CDR1 MGHRA and CDR2 YSYEKL come from the germline V gene. The CDR3 is 14 residues long. Trimming shortened V by 1 base and J by 2 bases, and 9 bases separated the two germline ends. The CDR3 nucleotides read TGCGCCAGCAGCCAAGGGACAGTTGCCTACGAGCAGTACTTC. Its protein product is CASSQGTVAYEQYF.

This clone was seen more than once but under ten times. The rearrangement uses TRBV4-1 and TRBJ1-2; D ambiguous. V lost 0 bases and J 1 base, leaving 12 bases between the germline ends. CDR1 MGHRA and CDR2 YSYEKL come from the germline V gene. The CDR3 has 16 amino acids. The CDR3 region has the DNA TGCGCCAGCAGCCAAGACTCGGGCCGTTATAACTATGGCTACACCTTC. Translated: CASSQDSGRYNYGYTF.

J is TRBJ2-1 and V is TRBV7-9; D call uncertain. The CDR3 is made up of 14 amino acids. Germline CDR1 and CDR2: SEHNR and FQNEAQ (reference sequence). The ends were cut back, 8 bases at V and 0 bases at J, with 11 bases in the middle. The CDR3 is CASVTGFSYNEQFF. The CDR3 nucleotides read TGTGCCAGCGTCACTGGCTTCTCCTACAATGAGCAGTTCTTC.

The V call is TRBV19, the J call TRBJ2-5, with 7 bases that match TRBD2. The CDR3 loop spans 14 amino acids. Germline V gene sequence: CDR1 LNHDA, CDR2 SQIVND (reference sequence). The V gene end was trimmed by 5 bases and the J gene end by 1 base; junction bases not matched to a gene: 4. The CDR3 coding sequence is TGTGCCAGTAGTGGGGCTAGCGGCCAAGAGACCCAGTACTTC. Its translation is CASSGASGQETQYF. Variable domain in full (rest from reference TRBV19 and TRBJ2-5): DGGITQSPKYLFRKEGQNVTLSCEQNLNHDAMYWYRQDPGQGLRLIYYSQIVNDFQKGDIAEGYSVSREKKESFPLTVTSAQKNPTAFYLCASSGASGQETQYFGPGTRLLVL.

This rearrangement joins TRBV7-3 to TRBJ1-1; D gene unclear. The V end was cut by 0 bases, the J end by 4 bases, with 6 bases between. CDR3 size: 13 residues. CDR1 and CDR2 (germline): SGHTA, FQGTGA. The CDR3 loop is CASSLTEGTEAFF. The CDR3 DNA sequence: TGTGCCAGCAGCTTAACGGAGGGCACTGAAGCTTTCTTT.

The rearrangement uses TRBV2 and TRBJ1-5; D uncertain. The CDR3 sequence is 15 residues long. V lost 5 bases and J lost 1, with 12 bases in between. The germline CDR1 and CDR2 sequences are SNHLY and FYNNEI. The CDR3 DNA reads TGTGCCAGCAGTCAGCCCGGAGGGAGCAATCAGCCCCAGCATTTT. Its translation is CASSQPGGSNQPQHF.

The V and J genes are TRBV2 and TRBJ2-4; 9 bases are shared with TRBD1. The germline V gene has CDR1 SNHLY and CDR2 FYNNEI. CDR3 length: 14 amino acids. V gave up 9 bases and J gave up 3 bases; unmatched junction bases: 6. The chain's CDR3 is CASEDRGGKNIQYF. The CDR3 coding sequence is TGTGCCAGTGAGGACAGGGGAGGCAAAAACATTCAGTACTTC.

The chain carries TRBV25-1 and TRBJ2-2, with D maybe TRBD2 (5 bases). V lost 4 bases to trimming and J lost 4 bases, with 13 bases between them. This CDR3 is 15 amino acids long. The germline V gene has CDR1 MGHDK and CDR2 SYGVNS. The CDR3 region is CASSAHKSGTGELFF. The DNA of the CDR3 is TGTGCCAGCAGTGCCCATAAGAGCGGCACCGGGGAGCTGTTTTTT.

The rearrangement uses TRBV19 and TRBJ1-2; a possible D gene is TRBD1 (5 bases). CDR1 and CDR2 (germline): LNHDA, SQIVND (reference sequence). There are 15 residues in the CDR3. Trimming left V 3 bases short and J 4 bases short, with 15 bases between. CDR3 sequence (DNA): TGTGCCAGTAGTATTGACGGGGGTATACGCTATGGCTACACCTTC. Its protein product is CASSIDGGIRYGYTF.

The chain combines TRBV5-4 with TRBJ1-1; D possibly corresponds to TRBD1 (5 bases). The germline gives CDR1 SGHNT, CDR2 YYREEE (reference sequence). Trimming left V 2 bases short and J 1 base short, with 9 bases between. The CDR3 loop spans 14 amino acids. The CDR3 sequence: CASSLGTGNTEAFF. In DNA, the CDR3 is TGTGCCAGCAGCTTAGGGACGGGGAACACTGAAGCTTTCTTT.

This clone was detected only a few times. V is TRBV2 and J is TRBJ1-5; D call uncertain. The germline V gene encodes CDR1 SNHLY and CDR2 FYNNEI. The CDR3 consists of 16 residues. Deletions cut 1 base from V and 0 bases from J, with 10 bases between. CDR3 in amino acids: CASSEGTAYSNQPQHF. DNA for the CDR3: TGTGCCAGCAGTGAAGGGACGGCCTATAGCAATCAGCCCCAGCATTTT.

The rearrangement uses TRBV5-4 and TRBJ2-3, with 7 bases identical to TRBD1. Germline-derived CDR1 and CDR2 are SGHNT and YYREEE (reference sequence). With V trimmed by 4 bases and J by 3 bases, 8 bases remained unmatched. The CDR3 runs 15 residues. The CDR3: CASSLAQGVTDTQYF. The CDR3, as DNA: TGTGCCAGCAGCCTCGCCCAGGGGGTAACAGATACGCAGTATTTT.

V usage is TRBV7-9 and J usage is TRBJ2-2, with D perhaps matching TRBD1 (6 bases). Germline values: CDR1 SEHNR, CDR2 FQNEAQ (reference sequence). Trimming cost V 8 bases and J 1 base, with 11 bases left between them. CDR3 length equals 14 residues. The CDR3 region is CASSSGQNTGELFF. As DNA, the CDR3 is TGTGCCAGCTCGTCGGGACAGAACACCGGGGAGCTGTTTTTT.

J is TRBJ1-5 and V is TRBV28, with D possibly matching TRBD1 (6 bases). The CDR3 covers 17 residues. The ends were cut back, 2 bases at V and 0 bases at J, with 14 bases in the middle. Per germline, CDR1 MDHEN and CDR2 SYDVKM. The CDR3 reads CASSLIRGGLSNQPQHF. DNA for the CDR3: TGTGCCAGCAGTTTAATAAGAGGGGGACTTAGCAATCAGCCCCAGCATTTT.

The gene calls are TRBV19 and TRBJ1-2; perhaps TRBD1 as D (5 bases). The CDR3 covers 12 residues. The V gene lost 4 bases and the J gene lost 2 bases, with 5 bases spanning the gap. From germline, CDR1 is LNHDA and CDR2 SQIVND (reference sequence). CDR3 nucleotides: TGTGCCAGTAGTAGGGACAACTATGGCTACACCTTC. The encoded protein is CASSRDNYGYTF.

This chain uses TRBV4-1 with TRBJ2-3, with TRBD2 as a possible D gene (7 bases). Trimming cost V 3 bases and J 5 bases, with 18 bases left between them. There are 16 residues in the CDR3. The germline CDR1 and CDR2 sequences are MGHRA and YSYEKL. This CDR3 is CASSHERGAGRDTQYF. The CDR3 DNA reads TGCGCCAGCAGCCACGAACGGGGGGCGGGCAGAGATACGCAGTATTTT.